The entry that follows covers one T cell receptor beta chain sequence. These data are taken from a study of T cell changes during pregnancy in multiple sclerosis. Sequenced by immunoSEQ multiplex PCR; TCRdb stores in-frame clones only, minus some. Of about 73,000 clones listed, about 92% were seen once; the top ten hold 2.5% to 3.5%. The CDR3 length is 15 residues. Per germline, CDR1 SQVTM and CDR2 ANQGSEA. The ends lost 3 bases at V and 8 bases at J; junction bases unmatched: 9. The chain recombines TRBV29-1 with TRBJ2-1; TRBD2 aligns across 11 bases. The origin of this receptor is a female donor in good health, enrolled as a control in a pregnancy study. The material was peripheral blood, obtained in the third trimester of pregnancy. This CDR3 is CSVEGTTSGVDEQFF. DNA of the CDR3: TGCAGCGTTGAGGGCACGACTAGCGGGGTAGATGAGCAGTTCTTC.